The clone carrying this TCR beta chain has a single count. Its specificity is not known. The assay was immunoSEQ multiplex PCR, and TCRdb's table has in-frame clones only and misses some. This table has around 720,000 clones, approximately 73% appearing once. The sample belongs to a study of shared clonotypes between healthy human individuals. Study conclusions and caveats: Larger estimated richness was generally seen in naive subsets than in memory subsets. Rarefaction revealed incomplete sorted-subset sequencing despite large depth. Only blood underwent sampling, and tissue repertoires likely differ.

Caucasian adults residing in Nashville, Tennessee made up all the donors. The receptor was derived from a woman aged 25 to 39 in good health. Sequencing was performed on memory CD4+ T cells sorted from blood. Subset given: CD45RA-negative fraction.

The CDR3 region has the DNA TGTGCCAGCAGACCCACATCTAGCGGGAGTTACGAGCAGTACTTC. This translates into CASRPTSSGSYEQYF. The chain employs TRBV28 and TRBJ2-7; 10 bases map to TRBD2. Germline V gene lookup returns CDR1 MDHEN and CDR2 SYDVKM. The junction had 9 bases not matched to a gene; V was cut back by 6 bases and J by 4 bases. The CDR3 runs to 15 residues.